Below, one T cell receptor (beta chain) is given with its context. TCRdb independently ran MiXCR on the RT-PCR reads; one entry per CDR3 protein. Of roughly 650,000 distinct CDR3 sequences listed, approximately 15% are singletons. These data come from a study of response to subunit inactivated influenza vaccine. Per germline, CDR1 MNHNS and CDR2 SASEGT. The ends lost 7 bases at V and 3 bases at J; junction bases unmatched: 9. The CDR3 has 15 amino acids. This TCR was sampled from a man aged 45-60 years who received an inactivated influenza vaccine. The chain combines TRBV6-1 with TRBJ2-3, with 8 bases identical to TRBD1. The sample was PBMCs from blood, taken roughly 13 days after vaccination. The CDR3 nucleotides read TGTGCCAGCATGAACAGGGGGTACGGGACAGATACGCAGTATTTT. This gives the protein CASMNRGYGTDTQYF.